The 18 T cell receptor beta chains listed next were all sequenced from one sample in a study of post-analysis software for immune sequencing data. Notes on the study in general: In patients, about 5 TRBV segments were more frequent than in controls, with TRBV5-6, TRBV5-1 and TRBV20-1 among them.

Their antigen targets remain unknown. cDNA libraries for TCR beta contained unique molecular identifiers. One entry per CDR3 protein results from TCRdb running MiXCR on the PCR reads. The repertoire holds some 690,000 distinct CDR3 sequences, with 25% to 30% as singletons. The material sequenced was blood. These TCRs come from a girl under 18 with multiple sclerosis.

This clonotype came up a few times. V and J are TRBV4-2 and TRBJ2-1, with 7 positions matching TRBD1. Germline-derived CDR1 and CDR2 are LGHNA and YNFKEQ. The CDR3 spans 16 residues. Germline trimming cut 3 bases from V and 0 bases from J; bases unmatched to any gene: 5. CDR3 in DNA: TGTGCCAGCAGCCAGGGCACAGGGGTCTCCTACAATGAGCAGTTCTTC. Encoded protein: CASSQGTGVSYNEQFF.

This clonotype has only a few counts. The CDR3 loop is CAIRDRAASTQYF. CDR3 nucleotides: TGTGCCATCCGGGACAGGGCAGCTTCGACGCAGTATTTT. The chain employs TRBV6-1 and TRBJ2-3, with 9 bases matching TRBD1. The germline V gene has CDR1 MNHNS and CDR2 SASEGT. This CDR3 spans 13 amino acids. V gave up 10 bases and J gave up 9 bases; unmatched junction bases: 11.

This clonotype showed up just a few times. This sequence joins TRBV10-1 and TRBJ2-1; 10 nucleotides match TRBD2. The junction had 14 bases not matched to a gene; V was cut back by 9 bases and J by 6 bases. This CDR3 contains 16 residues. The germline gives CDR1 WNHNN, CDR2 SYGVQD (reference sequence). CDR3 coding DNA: TGCGCCAGACCATTAGCTAGCGGGAGTAGGTCCAATGAGCAGTTCTTC. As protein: CARPLASGSRSNEQFF.

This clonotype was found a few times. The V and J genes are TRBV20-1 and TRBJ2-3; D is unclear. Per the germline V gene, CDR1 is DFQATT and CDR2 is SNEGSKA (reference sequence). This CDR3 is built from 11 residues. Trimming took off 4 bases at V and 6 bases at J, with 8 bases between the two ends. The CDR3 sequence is CSANRADTQYF. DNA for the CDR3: TGCAGTGCTAATCGGGCTGATACGCAGTATTTT.

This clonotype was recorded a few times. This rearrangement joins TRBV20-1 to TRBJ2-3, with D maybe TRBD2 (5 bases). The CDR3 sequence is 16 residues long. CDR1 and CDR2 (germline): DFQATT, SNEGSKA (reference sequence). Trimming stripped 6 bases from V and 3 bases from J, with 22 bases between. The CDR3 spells CSADEKSGLGTDTQYF. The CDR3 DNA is TGCAGTGCCGACGAAAAGAGCGGCCTGGGGACAGATACGCAGTATTTT.

The CDR3 coding sequence is TGTGCCAGCAGTGTGGAGGGGGGCCGGGGTAGAGTGAACTATGGCTACACCTTC. Its protein product is CASSVEGGRGRVNYGYTF. The chain has TRBV6-1 and TRBJ1-2; D is perhaps TRBD1 (6 bases). V lost 4 bases and J 2 bases, leaving 23 bases between the germline ends. The CDR3 runs 18 residues. The germline V gene has CDR1 MNHNS and CDR2 SASEGT.

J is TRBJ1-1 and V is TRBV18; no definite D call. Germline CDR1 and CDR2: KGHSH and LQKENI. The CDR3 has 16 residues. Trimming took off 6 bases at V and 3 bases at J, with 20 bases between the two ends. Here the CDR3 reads CASSPFKSRKDTEAFF. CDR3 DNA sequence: TGTGCCAGCTCCCCCTTTAAAAGCAGAAAAGACACTGAAGCTTTCTTT.

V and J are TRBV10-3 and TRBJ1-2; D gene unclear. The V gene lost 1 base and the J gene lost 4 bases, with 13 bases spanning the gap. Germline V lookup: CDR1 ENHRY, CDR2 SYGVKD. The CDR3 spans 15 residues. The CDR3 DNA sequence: TGTGCCATCAGTGAGTTGGAAGGGTTGCCCTATGGCTACACCTTC. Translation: CAISELEGLPYGYTF.

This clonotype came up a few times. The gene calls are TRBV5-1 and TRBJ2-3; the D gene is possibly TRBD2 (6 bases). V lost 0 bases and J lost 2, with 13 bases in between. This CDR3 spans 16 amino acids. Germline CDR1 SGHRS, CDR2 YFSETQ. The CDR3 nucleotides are TGCGCCAGCAGCTTGGGGCTAGCGAGGAACACAGATACGCAGTATTTT. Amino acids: CASSLGLARNTDTQYF.

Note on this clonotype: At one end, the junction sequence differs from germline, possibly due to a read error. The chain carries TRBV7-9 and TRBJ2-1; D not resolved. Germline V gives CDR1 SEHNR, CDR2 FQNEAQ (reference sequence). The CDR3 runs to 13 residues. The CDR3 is CAGSSTRSNEQFF. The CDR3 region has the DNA TGTGCCGGCAGTTCGACAAGATCGAATGAGCAGTTCTTC.

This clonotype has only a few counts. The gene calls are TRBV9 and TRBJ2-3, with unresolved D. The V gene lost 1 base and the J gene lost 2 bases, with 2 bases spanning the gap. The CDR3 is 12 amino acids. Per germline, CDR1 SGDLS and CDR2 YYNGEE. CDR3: CASSVITDTQYF. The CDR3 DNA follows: TGTGCCAGCAGCGTAATCACAGATACGCAGTATTTT.

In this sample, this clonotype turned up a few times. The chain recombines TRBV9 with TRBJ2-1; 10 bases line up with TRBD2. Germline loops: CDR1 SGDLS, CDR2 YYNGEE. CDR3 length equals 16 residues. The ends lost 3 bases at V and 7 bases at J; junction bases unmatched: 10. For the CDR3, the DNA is TGTGCCAGCAGCGCCCGCCGAGCGGGGGGGTATAATGAGCAGTTCTTC. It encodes CASSARRAGGYNEQFF.

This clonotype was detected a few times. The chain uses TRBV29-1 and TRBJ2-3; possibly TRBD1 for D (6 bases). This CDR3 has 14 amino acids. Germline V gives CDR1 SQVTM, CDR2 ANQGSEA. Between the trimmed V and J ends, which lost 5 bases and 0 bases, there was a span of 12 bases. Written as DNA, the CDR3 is TGCAGCGTTTTCCACAGGGCCAGCACAGATACGCAGTATTTT. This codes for CSVFHRASTDTQYF.

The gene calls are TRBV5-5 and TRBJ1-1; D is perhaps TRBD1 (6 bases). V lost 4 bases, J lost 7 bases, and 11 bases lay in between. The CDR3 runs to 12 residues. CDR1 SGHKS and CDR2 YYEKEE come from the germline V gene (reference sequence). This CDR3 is CASSPGHLEAFF. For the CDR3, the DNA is TGTGCCAGCAGCCCGGGACACCTTGAAGCTTTCTTT. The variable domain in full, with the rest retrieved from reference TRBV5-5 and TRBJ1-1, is DAGVTQSPTHLIKTRGQQVTLRCSPISGHKSVSWYQQVLGQGPQFIFQYYEKEERGRGNFPDRFSARQFPNYSSELNVNALLLGDSALYLCASSPGHLEAFFGQGTRLTVV.

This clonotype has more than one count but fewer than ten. Written as DNA, the CDR3 is TGTGCCAGCAGCCCAATTGGGGGACAGTCCTCTAACTATGGCTACACCTTC. The encoded protein is CASSPIGGQSSNYGYTF. The gene calls are TRBV6-6 and TRBJ1-2; 7 bases align to TRBD1. Trimming removed 6 bases from V and 0 bases from J; junction bases left unmatched: 13. This CDR3 has 17 residues. Germline V lookup: CDR1 MNHNY, CDR2 SVGAGI (reference sequence).

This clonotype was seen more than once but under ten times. The CDR3: CASSLRASPYNEQFF. The CDR3 coding sequence is TGTGCCAGCAGCCTGAGGGCCAGTCCCTACAATGAGCAGTTCTTC. The V call is TRBV13, the J call TRBJ2-1, with a possible D match to TRBD2 (5 bases). The CDR3 totals 15 residues. V dropped 5 bases and J dropped 2 bases, with 13 bases sitting between them. The germline gives CDR1 PRHDT, CDR2 FYEKMQ (reference sequence).

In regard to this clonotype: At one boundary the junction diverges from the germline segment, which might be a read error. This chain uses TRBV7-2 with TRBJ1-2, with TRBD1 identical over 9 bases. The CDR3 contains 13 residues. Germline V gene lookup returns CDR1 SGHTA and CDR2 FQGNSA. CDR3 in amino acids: CASSLADRGGYPF. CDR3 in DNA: TGTGCCAGCAGCTTAGCGGACAGGGGTGGCTACCCCTTC.

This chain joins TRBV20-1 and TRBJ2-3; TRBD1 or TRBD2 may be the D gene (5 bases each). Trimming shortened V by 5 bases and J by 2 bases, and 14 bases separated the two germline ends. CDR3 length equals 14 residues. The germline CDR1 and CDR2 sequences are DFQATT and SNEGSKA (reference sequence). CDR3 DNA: TGCAGTGCTGGGGACGGTAACGTCACAGATACGCAGTATTTT. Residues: CSAGDGNVTDTQYF.